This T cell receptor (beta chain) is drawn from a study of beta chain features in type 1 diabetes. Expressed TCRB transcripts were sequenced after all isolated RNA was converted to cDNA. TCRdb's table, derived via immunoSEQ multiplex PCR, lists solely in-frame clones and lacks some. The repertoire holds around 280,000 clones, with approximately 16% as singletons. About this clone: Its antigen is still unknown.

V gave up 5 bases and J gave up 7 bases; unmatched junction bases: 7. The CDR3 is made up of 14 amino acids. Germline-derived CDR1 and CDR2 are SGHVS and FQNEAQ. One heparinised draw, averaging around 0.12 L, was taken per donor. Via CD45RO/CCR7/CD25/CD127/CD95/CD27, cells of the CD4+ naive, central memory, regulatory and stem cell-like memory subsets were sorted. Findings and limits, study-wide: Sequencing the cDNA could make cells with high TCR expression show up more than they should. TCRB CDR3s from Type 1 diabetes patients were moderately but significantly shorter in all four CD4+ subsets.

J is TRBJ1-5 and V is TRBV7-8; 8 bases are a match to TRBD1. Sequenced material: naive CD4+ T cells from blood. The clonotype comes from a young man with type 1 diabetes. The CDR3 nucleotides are TGTGCCAGCAGCGGCAGGGGGCTGGGACAGCCCCAGCATTTT. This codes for CASSGRGLGQPQHF.